These 16 T cell receptor beta chains originate from one sample sequenced in a study of blood T cell repertoires in COVID-19. Data came from immunoSEQ multiplex PCR; TCRdb stores just in-frame clones and leaves some out. The table lists 110,000 to 150,000 clones, approximately 86% of them singletons. The sample taken for sequencing was peripheral blood. Source of these receptors: a man in his 70s with acute or convalescent COVID-19.

The chain carries TRBV30 and TRBJ1-1; D possibly corresponds to TRBD1 (5 bases). V was trimmed by 0 bases and J by 4 bases, leaving 15 bases between them. The CDR3 is 15 residues long. Germline CDR1 reads GTSNPN; CDR2 reads SVGIG (reference sequence). The CDR3 here is CAWSVDGGVVTEAFF. Written as DNA, the CDR3 is TGTGCCTGGAGTGTCGACGGGGGTGTGGTCACTGAAGCTTTCTTT.

This CDR3 is CASIRDTFNYGYTF. CDR3 bases: TGTGCCAGCATTAGGGACACTTTCAACTATGGCTACACCTTC. The rearrangement links TRBV2 to TRBJ1-2; D perhaps matches TRBD1 (6 bases). CDR3 size: 14 residues. Trimming pared 7 bases from V and 2 bases from J, leaving 14 bases between. Germline CDR1 SNHLY, CDR2 FYNNEI.

This clone was counted a single time. V and J are TRBV7-9 and TRBJ1-2; D not resolved. The CDR3 is made up of 13 amino acids. V shed 3 bases and J shed 3 bases, with 8 bases lying between them. The germline CDR1 and CDR2 sequences are SEHNR and FQNEAQ (reference sequence). CDR3 residues: CASSFTADYGYTF. CDR3 sequence (DNA): TGTGCCAGCAGCTTCACAGCAGACTATGGCTACACCTTC.

V usage is TRBV7-9 and J usage is TRBJ1-2; D might be TRBD1 (5 bases). This CDR3 has 13 amino acids. V dropped 3 bases and J dropped 4 bases, with 9 bases sitting between them. The germline gives CDR1 SEHNR, CDR2 FQNEAQ (reference sequence). The CDR3 loop reads CASSFTGTYGYTF. The CDR3 nucleotides read TGTGCCAGCAGCTTTACAGGAACCTATGGCTACACCTTC.

This chain links TRBV6-5 with TRBJ1-1; TRBD1 matches at 12 bases. The junction had 8 bases not matched to a gene; V was cut back by 8 bases and J by 4 bases. The CDR3 consists of 15 residues. The germline CDR1 and CDR2 sequences are MNHEY and SVGAGI. Written as DNA, the CDR3 is TGTGCCAGCTTCCGGGACAGGGGGCCGGGCACTGAAGCTTTCTTT. Its translation is CASFRDRGPGTEAFF.

V gene TRBV30 combines with J gene TRBJ1-1; D remains ambiguous. The V gene lost 0 bases and the J gene lost 4 bases, with 6 bases spanning the gap. CDR3 length equals 12 residues. Per germline, CDR1 GTSNPN and CDR2 SVGIG (reference sequence). CDR3 sequence reads: CAWSVPGTEAFF. The CDR3 coding sequence is TGTGCCTGGAGTGTACCGGGCACTGAAGCTTTCTTT.

The J gene is TRBJ1-5, the V gene TRBV30; 10 bases are shared with TRBD1. Germline V gene data show CDR1 as GTSNPN and CDR2 as SVGIG (reference sequence). The CDR3 sequence is 14 residues long. The V gene end was trimmed by 4 bases and the J gene end by 6 bases; junction bases not matched to a gene: 6. The CDR3 DNA reads as TGTGCCTGGACCAAGACAGGGGGCGGTCAGCCCCAGCATTTT. Translating gives CAWTKTGGGQPQHF. Using reference TRBV30 and TRBJ1-5 for the parts outside the CDR3, the full variable domain is SQTIHQWPATLVQPVGSPLSLECTVEGTSNPNLYWYRQAAGRGLQLLFYSVGIGQISSEVPQNLSASRPQDRQFILSSKKLLLSDSGFYLCAWTKTGGGQPQHFGDGTRLSIL.

The V and J genes are TRBV2 and TRBJ1-6, with TRBD1 as a possible D gene (6 bases). Germline V gene sequence: CDR1 SNHLY, CDR2 FYNNEI. This CDR3 is built from 17 residues. V lost 6 bases and J lost 4, with 19 bases in between. This CDR3 is CASRSGITGNYNSPLHF. The CDR3 nucleotides read TGTGCCAGCAGAAGTGGTATAACAGGGAATTATAATTCACCCCTCCACTTT.

The chain couples TRBV19 to TRBJ1-2; TRBD1 agrees at 7 bases. The germline V gene encodes CDR1 LNHDA and CDR2 SQIVND (reference sequence). J lost 0 bases, V lost 8 bases, and 12 bases had no gene match. The CDR3 covers 16 residues. CDR3 in amino acids: CASGNQQGSPNYGYTF. The CDR3 coding sequence is TGTGCCAGTGGGAACCAACAGGGGAGCCCTAACTATGGCTACACCTTC.

The chain couples TRBV28 to TRBJ1-4; 7 positions agree with TRBD1. Looked up from germline, CDR1 is MDHEN and CDR2 is SYDVKM. This CDR3 is built from 16 residues. J lost 2 bases, V lost 4 bases, and 7 bases had no gene match. This CDR3 reads CASSSQGVQTNEKLFF. CDR3 DNA sequence: TGTGCCAGCAGTTCCCAGGGGGTTCAGACTAATGAAAAACTGTTTTTT.

This clone was recorded once. The gene calls are TRBV3-1 (or the pseudogene TRBV3-2) and TRBJ1-2; possible D gene TRBD1, 5 bases. Trimming shortened V by 3 bases and J by 4 bases, and 15 bases separated the two germline ends. The CDR3 is 15 residues long. CDR1 and CDR2 from the germline V gene are LGHDT and YNNKEL (reference sequence). The CDR3 bases are TGTGCCAGCAGCCATTCAGGGAGGGGTTCCTATGGCTACACCTTC. Translating gives CASSHSGRGSYGYTF.

The rearrangement links TRBV7-3 to TRBJ2-7; 15 bases fit TRBD2. Trimming took 5 bases from V and 0 from J; bases not matched to a gene: 5. The length of the CDR3 is 17 residues. Germline values: CDR1 SGHTA, CDR2 FQGTGA. The CDR3 DNA reads as TGTGCCAGCAGCACCGGGACTAGCGGGAGGCTCTCCTACGAGCAGTACTTC. Translated, it gives CASSTGTSGRLSYEQYF.

This clone was observed a single time. The chain joins TRBV7-2 to TRBJ2-2; D possibly corresponds to TRBD2 (7 bases). Germline assignment: CDR1 SGHTA and CDR2 FQGNSA. The CDR3 consists of 14 residues. V lost 10 bases and J 0 bases, leaving 12 bases between the germline ends. The CDR3 nucleotides are TGTGCCACCGAGGGGGGGACGAACACCGGGGAGCTGTTTTTT. Protein product: CATEGGTNTGELFF.

The chain employs TRBV7-7 and TRBJ2-3; perhaps TRBD2 as D (6 bases). Germline loops: CDR1 SSHAT, CDR2 FNYEAQ (reference sequence). Trimming took 5 bases from V and 3 from J, leaving 24 bases between them. The CDR3 covers 18 residues. This chain's CDR3 is CASSPGVHGGMGTDTQYF. The CDR3 nucleotides read TGTGCCAGCAGCCCTGGAGTGCACGGCGGGATGGGGACAGATACGCAGTATTTT.

The chain uses TRBV11-2 and TRBJ2-5, with 9 bases fitting TRBD1. This CDR3 has 17 residues. Germline V lookup: CDR1 SGHAT, CDR2 FQNNGV. V lost 1 base to trimming and J lost 2 bases; unmatched junction nucleotides: 8. The CDR3 loop reads CASSLGTGTGLQETQYF. The CDR3 DNA reads as TGTGCCAGCAGCTTAGGTACCGGGACAGGGCTACAAGAGACCCAGTACTTC. Drawing the rest from reference TRBV11-2 and TRBJ2-5, the complete variable domain is EAGVAQSPRYKIIEKRQSVAFWCNPISGHATLYWYQQILGQGPKLLIQFQNNGVVDDSQLPKDRFSAERLKGVDSTLKIQPAKLEDSAVYLCASSLGTGTGLQETQYFGPGTRLLVL.

The rearrangement uses TRBV4-2 and TRBJ2-5; D not certain. The CDR3 spans 12 residues. Trimming took off 3 bases at V and 1 base at J, with 3 bases between the two ends. Germline V gene data show CDR1 as LGHNA and CDR2 as YNFKEQ. The CDR3 DNA is TGTGCCAGCAGCCATAGCCAAGAGACCCAGTACTTC. This gives the protein CASSHSQETQYF.